The 19 T cell receptor beta chains given below trace back to one sample, sequenced in a study of glioma-infiltrating T cells (dated by TCRdb to the mid-2010s). Sequenced using an Illumina MiSeq. TCR alpha and beta CDR3 regions were amplified with the iRepertoire nested amplicon-rescue multiplex PCR (arm-PCR) platform from RNA. The public reads were reanalyzed by TCRdb: fastp trimming at Q25, MiXCR alignment, in-frame beta chains only. Here each entry gathers all rows of one CDR3 protein and keeps the most common genes and DNA. For this sample the table gives 150,000 to 200,000 distinct CDR3 sequences, of which around 42% were detected only once. The ten largest make up roughly 5.5% of the sample. The sequenced sample was glioma tissue, nonneoplastic brain tissue, or PBMCs (not recorded which). These receptors were taken from a human donor with low-grade glioma or glioblastoma, undergoing nonglioma brain surgery, or in good health (not recorded which).

With regard to this clonotype: A much larger clone differs from this one at a single base, so this may be a read error. The rearrangement links TRBV20-1 to TRBJ2-5; 10 bases map to TRBD2. Germline lookup yields CDR1 DFQATT and CDR2 SNEGSKA (reference sequence). Losses at the gene ends were 8 bases for V and 0 bases for J; bases not matched to a gene: 18. The CDR3 sequence is 18 residues long. CDR3 sequence (DNA): TGCAGTTCCCCTATACCGGGACTAGCGAACGTGTACCAAGAGACCCAGTACTTC. This translates into CSSPIPGLANVYQETQYF.

About this clonotype: A read error may explain this, as a much larger clone is one base away. The chain is built from TRBV19 and TRBJ2-3, with D unclear. V was cut by 7 bases and J by 0 bases, with 8 bases left in between. Germline lookup yields CDR1 LNHDA and CDR2 SQIVND (reference sequence). The CDR3 totals 13 residues. CDR3 region: CASTWGSTDTQYF. For the CDR3, the DNA is TGTGCCAGTACTTGGGGTAGCACAGATACGCAGTATTTT.

The sample holds many counts of this clonotype. The chain carries TRBV10-2 and TRBJ2-7; D gene unclear. V was cut by 0 bases and J by 5 bases, with 8 bases left in between. Germline values: CDR1 WSHSY, CDR2 SAAADI. This CDR3 spans 13 amino acids. The CDR3 sequence is CASSESGSNEQYF. The CDR3 bases are TGCGCCAGCAGTGAGTCGGGGTCCAACGAGCAGTACTTC.

This clonotype was recorded many times. This rearrangement joins TRBV7-2 to TRBJ2-1; 8 bases map to TRBD2. V lost 5 bases to trimming and J lost 9 bases; unmatched junction nucleotides: 12. Germline CDR1 reads SGHTA; CDR2 reads FQGNSA. This CDR3 comprises 15 residues. The CDR3 bases are TGTGCCAGCAGCCACCGAACGGGAGGGCCCAGTGAGCAGTTCTTC. Translated, it gives CASSHRTGGPSEQFF.

The rearrangement uses TRBV10-2 and TRBJ2-7, with D tentatively TRBD2 (5 bases). Trimming took 1 base from V and 3 from J, leaving 13 bases between them. The V gene's germline CDR1 is WSHSY and CDR2 SAAADI. This CDR3 is built from 15 residues. CDR3 coding DNA: TGCGCCAGCAGTGAGTTCGGGGAAGAACACTACGAGCAGTACTTC. Its translation: CASSEFGEEHYEQYF.

This clonotype was picked up many times. J is TRBJ2-1 and V is TRBV15; TRBD1 matches 8 bases. With V trimmed by 0 bases and J by 4 bases, 5 bases remained unmatched. The CDR3 consists of 16 residues. The germline V gene has CDR1 LNHNV and CDR2 YYDKDF (reference sequence). In DNA, the CDR3 is TGTGCCACCAGCAGAGAGGCGACAGGGGCTTACAATGAGCAGTTCTTC. Protein product: CATSREATGAYNEQFF.

About this clonotype itself: Given a much more abundant clone one base away, this may be a read error. J is TRBJ2-5 and V is TRBV6-5; D is uncertain. V was trimmed by 5 bases and J by 6 bases, leaving 19 bases between them. The CDR3 covers 15 residues. CDR1 and CDR2 from the germline V gene are MNHEY and SVGAGI. CDR3 nucleotide sequence: TGTGCCAGCAGTGAACAAAGGGCGAACTCACAGACCCAGTACTTC. It is translated as CASSEQRANSQTQYF.

In regard to this clonotype: This may be a read error, as it is one base from a much larger clone. The rearrangement joins TRBV2 to TRBJ1-2; D unresolved. This CDR3 is 11 amino acids long. Per the germline V gene, CDR1 is SNHLY and CDR2 is FYNNEI. In DNA, the CDR3 is TGTGCCAGCAGTGAAGGGAAGGGCTACGCCTTC. It yields the protein CASSEGKGYAF.

Notes on this clonotype: The CDR3 ends on some other residue instead of the conserved phenylalanine or tryptophan, so this is likely a read error. The CDR3 here is CASSLITGSIKGYTL. In nucleotides, the CDR3 is TGTGCCAGCAGTTTGATTACAGGGTCAATAAAAGGCTACACCTTA. The genes are TRBV12-3 or TRBV12-4 and TRBJ1-2, with D possibly being TRBD1 (6 bases). V was shortened by 3 bases and J by 8 bases, with 19 bases between the two germline ends. The length of the CDR3 is 15 residues.

Ten or more counts support this clonotype. This chain uses TRBV5-4 with TRBJ2-3; no clear D. Germline CDR1 and CDR2: SGHNT and YYREEE (reference sequence). This CDR3 is 12 amino acids long. The V end lost 0 bases, the J end lost 6 bases, and 5 bases lay between the germline ends. For the CDR3, the DNA is TGTGCCAGCAGCTTGGTCGGGGATACGCAGTATTTT. Translation gives CASSLVGDTQYF.

This chain joins TRBV6-2 or TRBV6-3 and TRBJ2-3, with 10 bases fitting TRBD1. Unmatched junction bases numbered 9, after V lost 5 bases and J lost 1 base. The germline V gene encodes CDR1 MNHEY and CDR2 SVGEGT. This CDR3 is built from 17 residues. This CDR3 is CASSHAFGQGGTDTQYF. The DNA for the CDR3 is TGTGCCAGCAGTCACGCCTTCGGACAGGGGGGCACAGATACGCAGTATTTT.

This clonotype was seen at least ten times. The chain recombines TRBV7-8 with TRBJ2-5, with D hard to call. CDR1 is SGHVS, CDR2 FQNEAQ, per germline. Deletions cut 3 bases from V and 6 bases from J, with 8 bases between. The CDR3 covers 12 residues. CDR3: CASSFGMKTQYF. The CDR3, as DNA: TGTGCCAGCAGCTTTGGGATGAAGACCCAGTACTTC.

This clonotype has just a few counts. J is TRBJ2-1 and V is TRBV14; D not resolved. Deletions cut 1 base from V and 4 bases from J, with 5 bases between. This CDR3 is built from 13 residues. Per the germline V gene, CDR1 is SGHDN and CDR2 is FVKESK. CDR3 nucleotides: TGTGCCAGCAGCCAAGGACTGTACAATGAGCAGTTCTTC. Translated: CASSQGLYNEQFF.

The rearrangement joins TRBV30 to TRBJ2-1; tentative D call: TRBD2 (6 bases). Trimming removed 4 bases at V and 4 bases at J, with 8 bases between. The germline CDR1 and CDR2 sequences are GTSNPN and SVGIG (reference sequence). This CDR3 has 12 amino acids. This CDR3 is CAWTGDYNEQFF. DNA for the CDR3: TGTGCCTGGACGGGAGATTACAATGAGCAGTTCTTC. Together with reference TRBV30 and TRBJ2-1, the CDR3 gives the full variable domain: SQTIHQWPATLVQPVGSPLSLECTVEGTSNPNLYWYRQAAGRGLQLLFYSVGIGQISSEVPQNLSASRPQDRQFILSSKKLLLSDSGFYLCAWTGDYNEQFFGPGTRLTVL.

J is TRBJ1-1 and V is TRBV29-1; D gene uncertain. The germline V gene encodes CDR1 SQVTM and CDR2 ANQGSEA. The CDR3 contains 12 residues. Trimming cost V 3 bases and J 2 bases, with 7 bases left between them. The CDR3 reads CSVDYTNTEAFF. CDR3 DNA sequence: TGCAGCGTTGACTACACTAACACTGAAGCTTTCTTT.

As concerns this clonotype: This may arise from a read error, as a much more abundant clone is one base away. The J gene is TRBJ1-6, the V gene TRBV3-1, with D uncertain. Trimming removed 0 bases from V and 9 bases from J, with 15 bases in between. This CDR3 comprises 16 residues. CDR1 and CDR2 (germline): LGHDT, YNNKEL (reference sequence). In DNA form, the CDR3 reads TGTGCCAGCAGCCAAGAGGGAGGGATTCCGAGTTCACCCCTCCACTTT. As protein: CASSQEGGIPSSPLHF.

At least ten counts were recorded for this clonotype. V gene TRBV7-2 combines with J gene TRBJ2-7, with a tentative D call TRBD1 (5 bases). From germline, CDR1 is SGHTA and CDR2 FQGNSA. The CDR3 consists of 14 residues. Trimming stripped 3 bases from V and 0 bases from J, with 9 bases between. In DNA form, the CDR3 reads TGTGCCAGCAGCTTGAGACAGAGCTCCTACGAGCAGTACTTC. Translating it yields CASSLRQSSYEQYF.

As regards this clonotype: This could be a read error, since a much larger clone is one nucleotide away. The CDR3 reads CASMRVTYNKQFF. The DNA of the CDR3 is TGTGCCAGCATGCGCGTCACCTACAATAAGCAGTTCTTC. The J gene is TRBJ2-1, the V gene TRBV28; D not resolved. Germline CDR1 reads MDHEN; CDR2 reads SYDVKM. The CDR3 is 13 amino acids.

This clonotype is a singleton in its sample. This could be a read error, since a much larger clone is one nucleotide away. CDR3: CASSRRISGAFF. The CDR3 DNA follows: TGTGCCAGTAGTAGAAGGATCTCGGGAGCTTTCTTT. The J gene is TRBJ1-1, the V gene TRBV19; the D is unclear. The CDR3 has 12 residues. Deletions cut 4 bases from V and 10 bases from J, with 13 bases between. Germline V lookup: CDR1 LNHDA, CDR2 SQIVND (reference sequence). Based on the CDR3 plus reference TRBV19 and TRBJ1-1, the full variable domain is DGGITQSPKYLFRKEGQNVTLSCEQNLNHDAMYWYRQDPGQGLRLIYYSQIVNDFQKGDIAEGYSVSREKKESFPLTVTSAQKNPTAFYLCASSRRISGAFFGQGTRLTVV.